The 25 T cell receptor beta chains given below trace back to one sample, sequenced in a study of T cells in pancreatic ductal adenocarcinoma. Assay: immunoSEQ multiplex PCR; the TCRdb copy retains only in-frame clones and omits some. This repertoire shows around 100,000 clones, over 90% found once; its top ten account for about 3%. Selected pancreatic ductal adenocarcinoma patients had undergone surgery without neoadjuvant therapy. Sequencing used PBMCs. The receptor set was obtained from a human donor with pancreatic ductal adenocarcinoma.

The gene calls are TRBV28 and TRBJ2-7; TRBD1 matches at 7 bases. This CDR3 spans 14 amino acids. V lost 2 bases and J lost 4; bases outside the gene matches: 5. Per germline, CDR1 MDHEN and CDR2 SYDVKM. The CDR3 sequence: CASSLRTGPYEQYF. The CDR3 nucleotides read TGTGCCAGCAGTTTAAGGACAGGCCCGTACGAGCAGTACTTC.

This clone turned up a few times. The V call is TRBV7-9, the J call TRBJ2-7, with D perhaps matching TRBD1 (5 bases). The CDR3 covers 14 residues. The ends were cut back, 1 base at V and 6 bases at J, with 13 bases in the middle. Germline V gives CDR1 SEHNR, CDR2 FQNEAQ (reference sequence). Here the CDR3 reads CASSLVSGKGEQYF. Here the CDR3 DNA reads TGTGCCAGCAGCTTAGTATCAGGGAAAGGCGAGCAGTACTTC.

The V call is TRBV2, the J call TRBJ1-2; 10 bases agree with TRBD1. The CDR3 sequence is 13 residues long. Germline lookup yields CDR1 SNHLY and CDR2 FYNNEI. V dropped 6 bases and J dropped 6; count of bases not matched to a gene: 4. In DNA, the CDR3 is TGTGCCAGCAGCCTGACAGGGGGCGATGGCTACACCTTC. As protein: CASSLTGGDGYTF.

A single count supports this clone. V gene TRBV9 combines with J gene TRBJ2-3; TRBD2 might be the D (5 bases). The CDR3 runs to 15 residues. Germline V gene data show CDR1 as SGDLS and CDR2 as YYNGEE. Trimming cost V 3 bases and J 1 base, with 12 bases left between them. The CDR3 region has the DNA TGTGCCAGCAGCGGCGGGTCGTGGGGCACAGATACGCAGTATTTT. Translating gives CASSGGSWGTDTQYF.

The chain uses TRBV19 and TRBJ1-5; D remains ambiguous. CDR1 and CDR2 from the germline V gene are LNHDA and SQIVND (reference sequence). This CDR3 comprises 15 residues. V was shortened by 5 bases and J by 4 bases, with 15 bases between the two germline ends. The CDR3 here is CASSLAVSSNQPQHF. CDR3 bases: TGTGCCAGTAGTTTGGCTGTGTCCTCTAATCAGCCCCAGCATTTT.

The rearrangement uses TRBV4-3 and TRBJ1-2, with D uncertain. V was cut by 4 bases and J by 7 bases, with 22 bases left in between. The CDR3 extends over 16 amino acids. Germline V CDR1 and CDR2: LGHNA, YSLEER. This chain's CDR3 is CASSRSSARVSAGYTF. CDR3 DNA: TGCGCCAGCAGCCGTAGCTCTGCGAGGGTATCGGCTGGCTACACCTTC.

The sample holds a few counts of this clone. This rearrangement joins TRBV19 to TRBJ1-5; D unresolved. The CDR3 is 14 residues long. Looked up from germline, CDR1 is LNHDA and CDR2 is SQIVND (reference sequence). V was shortened by 3 bases and J by 0 bases, with 6 bases between the two germline ends. CDR3 protein: CASSIENSNQPQHF. The CDR3 nucleotides are TGTGCCAGTAGTATTGAGAATAGCAATCAGCCCCAGCATTTT.

The gene calls are TRBV7-9 and TRBJ1-1; D not resolved. Germline V gene lookup returns CDR1 SEHNR and CDR2 FQNEAQ (reference sequence). The ends were cut back, 1 base at V and 0 bases at J, with 9 bases in the middle. This CDR3 contains 15 residues. The CDR3 loop reads CASSLGRPMNTEAFF. The CDR3 bases are TGTGCCAGCAGCTTAGGCAGGCCCATGAACACTGAAGCTTTCTTT. Full variable domain (missing parts from reference TRBV7-9 and TRBJ1-1): DTGVSQNPRHKITKRGQNVTFRCDPISEHNRLYWYRQTLGQGPEFLTYFQNEAQLEKSRLLSDRFSAERPKGSFSTLEIQRTEQGDSAMYLCASSLGRPMNTEAFFGQGTRLTVV.

The chain combines TRBV5-1 with TRBJ2-5; TRBD1 matches 8 bases. Germline V CDR1 and CDR2: SGHRS, YFSETQ. The CDR3 totals 14 residues. V lost 7 bases and J lost 3; bases outside the gene matches: 8. CDR3 bases: TGCGCCAGCCGACCCGGGACAGGAGAAGAGACCCAGTACTTC. Its translation: CASRPGTGEETQYF.

V gene TRBV6-5 combines with J gene TRBJ2-7; D gene uncertain. The V end was cut by 2 bases, the J end by 2 bases, with 13 bases between. Germline V lookup: CDR1 MNHEY, CDR2 SVGAGI. CDR3 length equals 15 residues. The CDR3 nucleotides are TGTGCCAGCAGTTACATCCCAGGCCCCACCTACGAGCAGTACTTC. Translated, it gives CASSYIPGPTYEQYF.

The chain is built from TRBV7-2 and TRBJ2-7; D perhaps matches TRBD2 (6 bases). Germline V lookup: CDR1 SGHTA, CDR2 FQGNSA. V was trimmed by 4 bases and J by 3 bases, leaving 10 bases between them. CDR3 length: 13 residues. The CDR3 bases are TGTGCCAGCAGCTCGGGACTGTTCTACGAGCAGTACTTC. Translating it yields CASSSGLFYEQYF.

CDR3 nucleotide sequence: TGTGCCAGCCGCCAGGGGGTGGGCACAGATACGCAGTATTTT. Translation: CASRQGVGTDTQYF. The chain links TRBV28 to TRBJ2-3; 7 bases match TRBD1. CDR1 and CDR2 (germline): MDHEN, SYDVKM. The CDR3 spans 14 residues. The trim removed 8 bases at V and 1 base at J, leaving 6 bases unmatched.

The V call is TRBV19, the J call TRBJ2-1; perhaps TRBD2 as D (5 bases). V was trimmed by 5 bases and J by 11 bases, leaving 16 bases between them. This CDR3 has 13 residues. The V gene's germline CDR1 is LNHDA and CDR2 SQIVND (reference sequence). CDR3 protein: CASSQPGTTKQFF. For the CDR3, the DNA is TGTGCCAGTAGTCAGCCGGGAACAACAAAGCAGTTCTTC.

The chain links TRBV5-1 to TRBJ2-1; perhaps TRBD2 as D (6 bases). CDR1 and CDR2 from the germline V gene are SGHRS and YFSETQ. The V end lost 4 bases, the J end lost 9 bases, and 23 bases lay between the germline ends. This CDR3 has 16 residues. The CDR3 reads CASSILSTGVLGEQFF. The CDR3 nucleotides are TGCGCCAGCAGCATCCTTTCGACGGGGGTGTTGGGTGAGCAGTTCTTC.

The J gene is TRBJ2-7, the V gene TRBV5-8, with D possibly matching TRBD2 (6 bases). Germline CDR1 SGHTS, CDR2 YDEGEE. V was pared by 4 bases and J by 1 base, with 12 bases between. CDR3 length: 14 amino acids. The CDR3 loop reads CASSPARESYEQYF. CDR3 sequence (DNA): TGTGCCAGCAGCCCCGCACGGGAGTCCTACGAGCAGTACTTC.

V gene TRBV21-1 combines with J gene TRBJ2-5; TRBD1, the D gene given by the table, was not confirmed from the DNA. TRBV21-1 is termed a pseudogene. This CDR3 has 14 residues. This chain's CDR3 is CASRKNRGRKTQYF. CDR3 bases: TGTGCCAGCAGGAAAAACAGGGGTAGGAAGACCCAGTACTTC.

The chain is built from TRBV10-3 and TRBJ2-5, with unresolved D. This CDR3 region has 13 residues. V was clipped by 1 base and J by 5 bases, with 8 bases between them. Germline assignment: CDR1 ENHRY and CDR2 SYGVKD. The CDR3 bases are TGTGCCATCAGTGAGTTCCCCCTGGAGACCCAGTACTTC. Translation: CAISEFPLETQYF.

The table lists this clone with a count of one. The chain joins TRBV4-3 to TRBJ2-3; weak D call: TRBD1 (5 bases). Trimming shortened V by 0 bases and J by 5 bases, and 15 bases separated the two germline ends. CDR1 is LGHNA, CDR2 YSLEER, per germline. This CDR3 has 16 residues. The CDR3 protein is CASSQEVARRGDTQYF. As DNA, the CDR3 is TGCGCCAGCAGCCAAGAGGTAGCACGAAGGGGAGATACGCAGTATTTT.

CDR3 sequence reads: CAIEPIGQETQYF. The CDR3 DNA reads as TGTGCCATCGAGCCGATCGGGCAAGAGACCCAGTACTTC. The chain joins TRBV28 to TRBJ2-5; D remains unclear. Trimming left V 10 bases short and J 2 bases short, with 14 bases between. The CDR3 consists of 13 residues. Germline V gives CDR1 MDHEN, CDR2 SYDVKM.

A remark on this clone: Other DNA sequences from this sample encode an identical CDR3 as well. This chain links TRBV18 with TRBJ1-1; D is ambiguous. Germline CDR1 and CDR2: KGHSH and LQKENI. Trimming took off 3 bases at V and 2 bases at J, with 7 bases between the two ends. This CDR3 contains 13 residues. CDR3 amino acids: CASSPTVNTEAFF. CDR3 in DNA: TGTGCCAGCTCACCCACAGTAAACACTGAAGCTTTCTTT.

This CDR3 reads CASSPTGTSGPSYEQYF. Here the CDR3 DNA reads TGTGCCAGCAGCCCCACCGGGACTAGCGGCCCCTCCTACGAGCAGTACTTC. The chain uses TRBV5-8 and TRBJ2-7, with 11 bases identical to TRBD2. V shed 4 bases, J shed 0 bases, and the junction held 9 bases outside the gene matches. This CDR3 is 17 amino acids long. Germline CDR1 reads SGHTS; CDR2 reads YDEGEE.

The chain recombines TRBV19 with TRBJ2-5; 10 nucleotides match TRBD1. This CDR3 has 15 residues. Germline V gives CDR1 LNHDA, CDR2 SQIVND (reference sequence). V was clipped by 8 bases and J by 1 base; unmatched bases: 7. This CDR3 reads CASSGDRGFQETQYF. CDR3 DNA: TGTGCCAGTTCCGGGGACAGGGGTTTCCAAGAGACCCAGTACTTC.

The chain is built from TRBV18 and TRBJ1-3; 7 nucleotides line up with TRBD1. The junction had 9 bases not matched to a gene; V was cut back by 6 bases and J by 4 bases. The germline CDR1 and CDR2 sequences are KGHSH and LQKENI. CDR3 length equals 15 residues. CDR3 in amino acids: CASSPQGVYGNTIYF. The CDR3 DNA reads TGTGCCAGCTCCCCTCAGGGGGTGTACGGAAACACCATATATTTT.

This chain joins TRBV20-1 and TRBJ2-5, with 9 bases fitting TRBD2. The CDR3 extends over 11 amino acids. The germline CDR1 and CDR2 sequences are DFQATT and SNEGSKA (reference sequence). Trimming at V came to 7 bases and at J to 5 bases, leaving 2 bases not matched to a gene. As DNA, the CDR3 is TGCAGTGTAGCGGGGGAGGAGACCCAGTACTTC. Its protein is CSVAGEETQYF.

V and J are TRBV2 and TRBJ2-1; 11 bases are shared with TRBD2. Germline V CDR1 and CDR2: SNHLY, FYNNEI. The CDR3 has 16 amino acids. The V and J ends lost 7 bases and 2 bases, in that order; junction bases with no gene match: 7. The CDR3: CASKQELAGAYNEQFF. CDR3 nucleotides: TGTGCCAGCAAGCAAGAACTAGCGGGAGCCTACAATGAGCAGTTCTTC.